The 19 T cell receptor beta chains listed next were all sequenced from one sample in a study of blood T cell repertoires in COVID-19. Profiled with immunoSEQ multiplex PCR; TCRdb holds only in-frame clones, not every one. The table includes 430,000 or so clones, roughly 90% detected once. Sequences were obtained from peripheral blood. These receptor sequences come from a man aged 18 to 30 with COVID-19, enrolled during active disease.

The chain recombines TRBV25-1 with TRBJ1-1; 11 positions agree with TRBD1. V shed 3 bases and J 1 base; nucleotides not matched to a gene: 1. The CDR3 contains 15 residues. Germline lookup yields CDR1 MGHDK and CDR2 SYGVNS. The CDR3 DNA is TGTGCCAGCAGTGAGGACAGGGGGCGGAACACTGAAGCTTTCTTT. This encodes CASSEDRGRNTEAFF.

V and J are TRBV5-4 and TRBJ2-1; TRBD1 matches at 8 bases. CDR3 size: 17 residues. Germline V gene sequence: CDR1 SGHNT, CDR2 YYREEE (reference sequence). The junction had 9 bases not matched to a gene; V was cut back by 2 bases and J by 2 bases. The CDR3 DNA reads as TGTGCCAGCAGCTTCGGCAGGGGGCGGGACCCCTACAATGAGCAGTTCTTC. Amino acid sequence: CASSFGRGRDPYNEQFF. Full variable domain (remainder filled in from reference TRBV5-4 and TRBJ2-1): ETGVTQSPTHLIKTRGQQVTLRCSSQSGHNTVSWYQQALGQGPQFIFQYYREEENGRGNFPPRFSGLQFPNYSSELNVNALELDDSALYLCASSFGRGRDPYNEQFFGPGTRLTVL.

This chain connects TRBV3-1 (or the pseudogene TRBV3-2) to TRBJ1-1; weak D call: TRBD1 (5 bases). V shed 4 bases and J shed 5 bases, with 17 bases lying between them. The CDR3 is 15 residues long. Germline V gene lookup returns CDR1 LGHDT and CDR2 YNNKEL (reference sequence). CDR3 DNA: TGTGCCAGCAGCCTACCTAACCGGAAGGGGACTGAAGCTTTCTTT. It translates to CASSLPNRKGTEAFF.

The rearrangement uses TRBV25-1 and TRBJ2-7, with a possible D match to TRBD1 (6 bases). V was trimmed by 2 bases and J by 4 bases, leaving 18 bases between them. Per the germline V gene, CDR1 is MGHDK and CDR2 is SYGVNS. The CDR3 loop spans 16 amino acids. CDR3 protein: CASSEVGGLPRYEQYF. The CDR3 DNA is TGTGCCAGCAGTGAAGTAGGGGGATTGCCGCGATACGAGCAGTACTTC.

The chain links TRBV9 to TRBJ1-5; no firm D call. CDR3 size: 13 residues. The germline V gene has CDR1 SGDLS and CDR2 YYNGEE. Deletions cut 0 bases from V and 6 bases from J, with 7 bases between. This CDR3 is CASSVGGVQPQHF. As DNA, the CDR3 is TGTGCCAGCAGCGTAGGCGGGGTTCAGCCCCAGCATTTT.

The V gene is TRBV3-1 (or the pseudogene TRBV3-2), the J gene TRBJ2-5; D gene uncertain. Germline CDR1 and CDR2: LGHDT and YNNKEL (reference sequence). The CDR3 has 13 amino acids. The germline V and J ends were trimmed by 1 base and 5 bases, with 8 bases remaining between them. CDR3 residues: CASSQVTRETQYF. CDR3 in DNA: TGTGCCAGCAGCCAAGTTACTCGGGAGACCCAGTACTTC.

The chain recombines TRBV9 with TRBJ2-1, with 8 bases lining up with TRBD1. The CDR3 sequence is 15 residues long. Looked up from germline, CDR1 is SGDLS and CDR2 is YYNGEE. J lost 6 bases, V lost 3 bases, and 8 bases had no gene match. The CDR3 loop reads CASSARQGFRNEQFF. In DNA, the CDR3 is TGTGCCAGCAGCGCGAGACAGGGGTTCCGCAATGAGCAGTTCTTC.

The chain recombines TRBV7-6 with TRBJ1-1; D remains unclear. V lost 1 base, J lost 1 base, and 10 bases lay in between. The CDR3 contains 15 residues. Germline V gives CDR1 SGHVS, CDR2 FNYEAQ. CDR3 amino acids: CASSLEAGRNTEAFF. CDR3 sequence (DNA): TGTGCCAGCAGCTTAGAGGCAGGAAGGAACACTGAAGCTTTCTTT.

This chain connects TRBV3-1 (or the pseudogene TRBV3-2) to TRBJ2-3; D unclear. V shed 4 bases and J shed 6 bases, with 11 bases lying between them. In germline, CDR1 is LGHDT, CDR2 YNNKEL (reference sequence). The CDR3 has 13 residues. CDR3 sequence reads: CASSPFLEDTQYF. CDR3 bases: TGTGCCAGCAGCCCCTTCTTGGAGGATACGCAGTATTTT.

This sequence joins TRBV4-1 and TRBJ1-2, with unresolved D. This CDR3 region has 14 residues. V was shortened by 6 bases and J by 2 bases, with 13 bases between the two germline ends. CDR1 MGHRA and CDR2 YSYEKL come from the germline V gene. CDR3 DNA sequence: TGCGCCAGCAGGGAAGGAGGTGGCAACTATGGCTACACCTTC. It encodes CASREGGGNYGYTF.

The chain combines TRBV6-5 with TRBJ1-6; D not certain. The CDR3 runs to 14 residues. The germline V gene has CDR1 MNHEY and CDR2 SVGAGI. V shed 8 bases and J shed 0 bases, with 8 bases lying between them. The CDR3 protein is CASRRSSYNSPLHF. The CDR3 nucleotides are TGTGCCAGCCGGAGGAGCTCCTATAATTCACCCCTCCACTTT.

The chain has TRBV12-3 or TRBV12-4 and TRBJ2-5; perhaps TRBD2 as D (5 bases). The CDR3 has 13 residues. V lost 6 bases to trimming and J lost 3 bases, with 11 bases between them. CDR3 loop: CASRHSGKETQYF. The CDR3 region has the DNA TGTGCCAGCAGACATTCGGGAAAAGAGACCCAGTACTTC.

This chain uses TRBV2 with TRBJ1-2, with 9 positions matching TRBD1. The V segment lost 6 bases and the J segment 1 base; nucleotides outside the gene matches: 9. Per germline, CDR1 SNHLY and CDR2 FYNNEI. This CDR3 contains 16 residues. CDR3 loop: CASSLQGAGFNYGYTF. The CDR3 DNA sequence: TGTGCCAGCAGCCTACAGGGGGCTGGGTTTAACTATGGCTACACCTTC.

The chain employs TRBV27 and TRBJ2-7; D gene unclear. V was pared by 6 bases and J by 6 bases, with 15 bases between. Looked up from germline, CDR1 is MNHEY and CDR2 is SMNVEV (reference sequence). The CDR3 has 13 amino acids. This CDR3 is CASSFTPVGEQYF. The CDR3 DNA follows: TGTGCCAGCAGCTTCACCCCGGTTGGCGAGCAGTACTTC.

This clone was observed a single time. The genes are TRBV2 and TRBJ1-5; 8 bases align to TRBD1. The junction had 5 bases not matched to a gene; V was cut back by 6 bases and J by 1 base. Germline CDR1 is SNHLY and CDR2 is FYNNEI. The CDR3 spans 15 residues. DNA of the CDR3: TGTGCCAGCAGGCCACAGGGGGTGAGCAATCAGCCCCAGCATTTT. Its protein product is CASRPQGVSNQPQHF.

This chain links TRBV10-2 with TRBJ1-5; TRBD1 matches at 7 bases. Germline V gene lookup returns CDR1 WSHSY and CDR2 SAAADI. This CDR3 has 13 residues. The junction had 3 bases not matched to a gene; V was cut back by 4 bases and J by 6 bases. The CDR3 DNA reads TGCGCCAGCAGTGGACAGGGAACTCAGCCCCAGCATTTT. Protein: CASSGQGTQPQHF.

This chain connects TRBV12-5 to TRBJ2-5, with 11 bases fitting TRBD1. V lost 4 bases to trimming and J lost 5 bases; unmatched junction nucleotides: 6. This CDR3 is 15 amino acids long. Germline-derived CDR1 and CDR2 are LGHNT and FRNRAP. CDR3 sequence: CASGWGTGGLETQYF. The CDR3 bases are TGTGCTAGTGGTTGGGGGACAGGGGGTTTGGAGACCCAGTACTTC.

The genes are TRBV7-2 and TRBJ2-1; 8 positions match TRBD2. This CDR3 has 15 residues. Germline values: CDR1 SGHTA, CDR2 FQGNSA. The V gene end was trimmed by 1 base and the J gene end by 10 bases; junction bases not matched to a gene: 9. The CDR3 DNA is TGTGCCAGCAGCTTAGGGCTAGCGGGCCCTAGGGAGCAGTTCTTC. Its protein product is CASSLGLAGPREQFF. The variable domain in full, with the rest retrieved from reference TRBV7-2 and TRBJ2-1, is GAGVSQSPSNKVTEKGKDVELRCDPISGHTALYWYRQSLGQGLEFLIYFQGNSAPDKSGLPSDRFSAERTGGSVSTLTIQRTQQEDSAVYLCASSLGLAGPREQFFGPGTRLTVL.

CDR3 protein: CATSRLADTDTQYF. In DNA, the CDR3 is TGCGCCACCTCGAGACTAGCGGATACAGATACGCAGTATTTT. The chain uses TRBV4-1 and TRBJ2-3; 9 bases match TRBD2. There are 14 residues in the CDR3. The trim removed 10 bases at V and 3 bases at J, leaving 8 bases unmatched. CDR1 is MGHRA, CDR2 YSYEKL, per germline.